These T cell receptor beta chains were read from a single sample in a study of cytomegalovirus exposure and HLA in healthy donors. Repertoires were generated with immunoSEQ multiplex PCR, while TCRdb's copy carries only in-frame clones and drops some. The data hold approximately 150,000 clones, with approximately 67% observed a single time. Sequencing used PBMCs. The source is a woman aged 60-75 years in good health and CMV-seronegative. Both conserved end residues are part of each CDR3. Fields, in order: J gene, clone size, D gene, V gene, CDR3 DNA, CDR3 protein. The D gene is left open where the match is weak. Not all rows give a size; the values are once, few, many and, for expanded clones, a class.

TRBJ2-3 | . | . | TRBV4-1 | TGCGCCAGCAGCCAAGACCCGCCACCCCAGGGCGTCACAGATACGCAGTATTTT | CASSQDPPPQGVTDTQYF
TRBJ2-3 | . | TRBD2 | TRBV5-1 | TGCGCCAGCAGCTTGGTTCCAGCGGGGGTCACAGATACGCAGTATTTT | CASSLVPAGVTDTQYF
TRBJ1-5 | . | . | TRBV28 | TGTGCCAGCAGCTTGGCGACACTTAATCAGCCCCAGCATTTT | CASSLATLNQPQHF
TRBJ1-2 | . | . | TRBV20-1 | TGCAGTGCTAGACAGGGTTTTGGCTACACCTTC | CSARQGFGYTF
TRBJ2-3 | . | TRBD2 | TRBV7-9 | TGTGCCAGCAGCTTACTCCCAGCGGGAATTCGAGTAGATACGCAGTATTTT | CASSLLPAGIRVDTQYF
TRBJ2-3 | . | . | TRBV19 | TGTGCCAGTCGGGGGAGTTATCCAGATACGCAGTATTTT | CASRGSYPDTQYF
TRBJ1-1 | . | TRBD1 | TRBV11-2 | TGTGCCAGCAGCTTAAAACCACAGGGGTTTGAAGCTTTCTTT | CASSLKPQGFEAFF
TRBJ2-3 | . | TRBD2 | TRBV5-1 | TGCGCCAGCAGCTCCGGGGGGGGTTCCACAGATACGCAGTATTTT | CASSSGGGSTDTQYF
TRBJ1-2 | . | . | TRBV7-9 | TGTGCCAGCAGCCCCCCGGGACACGACAACTATGGCTACACCTTC | CASSPPGHDNYGYTF
TRBJ1-3 | once | . | TRBV9 | TGTGCCAGCAGCGTAGGCGGGGGGGTTTCAGGAAACACCATATATTTT | CASSVGGGVSGNTIYF
TRBJ2-5 | few | . | TRBV28 | TGTGCCAGCAGTAACCCCAGGCGGCTAGCCTGGGGAGAGACCCAGTACTTC | CASSNPRRLAWGETQYF
TRBJ2-1 | . | TRBD1 | TRBV5-1 | TGCGCCAGCAAAGGGACAGGCTGGGTCTTC | CASKGTGWVF
TRBJ1-5 | few | . | TRBV28 | TGTGCCAGCAGTTCCCCCGGGACTCATCAGCCCCAGCATTTT | CASSSPGTHQPQHF
TRBJ1-2 | . | TRBD1 | TRBV28 | TGTGCCTCGACAGGGAAGAACTATGGCTACACCTTC | CASTGKNYGYTF
TRBJ2-3 | . | TRBD2 | TRBV6-1 | TGTGCCAGCAGGCTCGTGGGGGGGTACACAGATACGCAGTATTTT | CASRLVGGYTDTQYF
TRBJ2-7 | . | TRBD1 | TRBV6-1 | TGTGCCAGCAGTTCCTGGGACAGCTACGAGCAGTACTTC | CASSSWDSYEQYF
TRBJ1-6 | . | . | TRBV5-6 | TGTGCCAGCAGCTTGGTTTCCCGGGAGGCACCCCTCCACTTT | CASSLVSREAPLHF
TRBJ1-5 | . | TRBD1 | TRBV6-6 | TGTGCCAGCAGTTCCCACCGGACAGGGGCGGGTCAGCCCCAGCATTTT | CASSSHRTGAGQPQHF